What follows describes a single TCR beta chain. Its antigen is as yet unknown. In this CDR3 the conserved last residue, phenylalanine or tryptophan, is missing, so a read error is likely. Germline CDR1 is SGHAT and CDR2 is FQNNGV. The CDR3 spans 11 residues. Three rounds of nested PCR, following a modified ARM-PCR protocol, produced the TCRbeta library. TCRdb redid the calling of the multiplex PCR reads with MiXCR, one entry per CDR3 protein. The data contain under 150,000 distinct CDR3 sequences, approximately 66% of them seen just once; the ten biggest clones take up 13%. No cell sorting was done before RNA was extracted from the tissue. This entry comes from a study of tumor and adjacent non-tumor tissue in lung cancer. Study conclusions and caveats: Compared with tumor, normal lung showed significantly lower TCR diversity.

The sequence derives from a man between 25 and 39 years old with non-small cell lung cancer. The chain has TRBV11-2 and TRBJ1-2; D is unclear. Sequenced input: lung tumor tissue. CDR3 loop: CATSLEDGYTL. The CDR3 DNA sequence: TGTGCCACCAGCTTAGAGGATGGCTACACCCTC.